This T cell receptor beta chain came from a study of blood T cell repertoires in COVID-19. In the study overall: COVID-19 samples from acute and convalescent phases originated in the United States, Italy and Spain. PBMCs, B-cell-depleted T cells, or T cells were the source of the cDNA or gDNA that made up the material.

As originally analysed: The authors estimated nucleated cell counts from reference gene primer amplification. Here immunoSEQ multiplex PCR was the method, and the copy in TCRdb shows in-frame clones only, minus some. That table gives V, J and clone size, and the DNA gave D and trimming. The profile covers more than 200,000 clones, with around 88% appearing a single time and approximately 1.3% taken by the ten largest. This receptor was identified in a man older than 75 with acute or convalescent COVID-19. Source material: peripheral blood.

This CDR3 is CASTGGGETQYF. The CDR3 bases are TGTGCCAGTACAGGGGGCGGAGAGACCCAGTACTTC. This rearrangement joins TRBV28 to TRBJ2-5; TRBD1 matches 9 bases. The CDR3 is 12 amino acids. The V gene's germline CDR1 is MDHEN and CDR2 SYDVKM. The trim removed 9 bases at V and 4 bases at J, leaving 3 bases unmatched. The full variable domain, with the rest looked up from reference TRBV28 and TRBJ2-5, is DVKVTQSSRYLVKRTGEKVFLECVQDMDHENMFWYRQDPGLGLRLIYFSYDVKMKEKGDIPEGYSVSREKKERFSLILESASTNQTSMYLCASTGGGETQYFGPGTRLLVL.